The 16 T cell receptor beta chains in this list originate from one sample, sequenced in a study of vaccination and CD4 T cells after COVID-19. Oncomine TCR Beta short-read sequencing was applied to DNA from cultured CD4+ T cells. TCRdb itself ran the PCR reads through MiXCR, one entry per CDR3 protein. The top ten hold 7% to 8.5% of the sample, which has 15,000 to 20,000 distinct CDR3 sequences, roughly 60% seen once. Described treatment: roughly 10-day PBMC culture with coronavirus spike peptide pools or control peptides (ViraFEST assay). Antigens of these TCRs are unknown. Sequenced: CD4+ T cells from blood, cultured in vitro. These receptors were obtained from a human donor who had recovered from COVID-19.

The J gene is TRBJ1-3, the V gene TRBV19; D call uncertain. The germline gives CDR1 LNHDA, CDR2 SQIVND (reference sequence). V lost 1 base and J 1 base, leaving 11 bases between the germline ends. The CDR3 sequence is 16 residues long. In nucleotides, the CDR3 is TGTGCCAGTAGTATAGTACGGCAGAGATCTGGAAACACCATATATTTT. This encodes CASSIVRQRSGNTIYF.

The CDR3 bases are TGTGCCAGCAGCCGGGGGGGACAGAGCTCCGGGGAGCAGTACTTC. This sequence encodes CASSRGGQSSGEQYF. The chain uses TRBV7-6 and TRBJ2-1; D might be TRBD2 (8 bases). The tail of the sequence fits TRBJ2-7 better, so the J call may be wrong. The CDR3 length is 15 residues. CDR1 and CDR2 (germline): SGHVS, FNYEAQ.

The chain combines TRBV30 with TRBJ1-1, with D hard to call. The V gene's germline CDR1 is GTSNPN and CDR2 SVGIG (reference sequence). The germline V and J ends were trimmed by 2 bases and 4 bases, with 14 bases remaining between them. The CDR3 has 14 residues. The CDR3 nucleotides read TGTGCCTGGAGTCGGCAGGCGGGGAGCACTGAAGCTTTCTTT. Translation: CAWSRQAGSTEAFF.

This clonotype was counted between two and nine times. This chain uses TRBV19 with TRBJ1-1; 9 bases map to TRBD1. The CDR3 covers 14 residues. Germline-derived CDR1 and CDR2 are LNHDA and SQIVND (reference sequence). V lost 7 bases and J lost 4; bases outside the gene matches: 7. The CDR3, as DNA: TGTGCCAGTAAACAGGGGGCTTTAGTCACTGAAGCTTTCTTT. The encoded protein is CASKQGALVTEAFF.

This rearrangement joins TRBV5-6 to TRBJ2-5; D is unclear. Germline assignment: CDR1 SGHDT and CDR2 YYEEEE. The CDR3 extends over 11 amino acids. Trimming took 4 bases from V and 4 from J, leaving 5 bases between them. The CDR3 coding sequence is TGTGCCAGCAGCCTCCGAGAGACCCAGTACTTC. Translating it yields CASSLRETQYF.

The chain recombines TRBV20-1 with TRBJ1-2, with D perhaps matching TRBD1 (5 bases). This CDR3 comprises 13 residues. V lost 6 bases to trimming and J lost 3 bases, with 14 bases between them. Germline V gives CDR1 DFQATT, CDR2 SNEGSKA (reference sequence). The CDR3 here is CSAPREGHYGYTF. The DNA of the CDR3 is TGCAGTGCCCCCCGGGAGGGACACTATGGCTACACCTTC.

The table lists this clonotype with a count of one. V usage is TRBV20-1 and J usage is TRBJ1-2, with no clear D. Germline V CDR1 and CDR2: DFQATT, SNEGSKA (reference sequence). The V end was cut by 3 bases, the J end by 8 bases, with 19 bases between. The CDR3 sequence is 14 residues long. The CDR3 is CSARRLGVMSGYTF. The CDR3 nucleotides read TGCAGTGCTAGGAGGCTTGGGGTTATGAGCGGCTACACCTTC.

The chain combines TRBV11-3 with TRBJ1-1; D is unclear. Germline V gives CDR1 SGHNT, CDR2 YENEEA. This CDR3 contains 13 residues. V lost 6 bases to trimming and J lost 0 bases, with 8 bases between them. The CDR3 loop is CASRQILNTEAFF. The CDR3 DNA follows: TGTGCCAGCAGGCAAATATTGAACACTGAAGCTTTCTTT.

The gene calls are TRBV7-2 and TRBJ2-1; 8 bases line up with TRBD2. The V gene end was trimmed by 7 bases and the J gene end by 10 bases; junction bases not matched to a gene: 9. This CDR3 region has 13 residues. CDR1 is SGHTA, CDR2 FQGNSA, per germline. The CDR3 is CASTGTRVGEQFF. In nucleotides, the CDR3 is TGTGCCAGCACCGGGACTAGGGTTGGAGAGCAGTTCTTC.

The V gene is TRBV20-1, the J gene TRBJ1-5; D may be TRBD1 (6 bases). V was cut by 3 bases and J by 4 bases, with 13 bases left in between. The CDR3 sequence is 14 residues long. CDR1 and CDR2 (germline): DFQATT, SNEGSKA (reference sequence). The chain's CDR3 is CSASFGGANQPQHF. The CDR3 DNA is TGCAGTGCTAGCTTCGGGGGGGCAAATCAGCCCCAGCATTTT.

The chain joins TRBV19 to TRBJ2-2; 8 bases fit TRBD1. CDR3 length: 15 residues. Germline CDR1 LNHDA, CDR2 SQIVND (reference sequence). The trim removed 6 bases at V and 3 bases at J, leaving 6 bases unmatched. In nucleotides, the CDR3 is TGTGCCAGTAGAACCAGGGGGCTCGACACCGGGGAGCTGTTTTTT. It translates to CASRTRGLDTGELFF. Drawing the rest from reference TRBV19 and TRBJ2-2, the complete variable domain is DGGITQSPKYLFRKEGQNVTLSCEQNLNHDAMYWYRQDPGQGLRLIYYSQIVNDFQKGDIAEGYSVSREKKESFPLTVTSAQKNPTAFYLCASRTRGLDTGELFFGEGSRLTVL.

This chain uses TRBV14 with TRBJ2-1; 10 nucleotides agree with TRBD1. This CDR3 has 17 amino acids. The germline CDR1 and CDR2 sequences are SGHDN and FVKESK. V lost 0 bases and J lost 6; bases outside the gene matches: 8. DNA for the CDR3: TGTGCCAGCAGCCAAGATACGGGGACAGGGGAAGGCAATGAGCAGTTCTTC. Amino acids: CASSQDTGTGEGNEQFF.

The chain is built from TRBV11-2 and TRBJ2-2, with D perhaps given as TRBD1 or TRBD2 (5 bases each). The germline CDR1 and CDR2 sequences are SGHAT and FQNNGV. CDR3 length: 14 residues. DNA for the CDR3: TGTGCTAGCGCCCGGTCCCGGGGCCGCGGGGAGCTGTTTTTT. Translation gives CASARSRGRGELFF.

CDR3 residues: CSARGTGGGQYF. The CDR3 region has the DNA TGCAGTGCTAGAGGGACAGGGGGCGGGCAGTACTTC. The chain has TRBV20-1 and TRBJ2-7; TRBD1 matches 11 bases. The V gene's germline CDR1 is DFQATT and CDR2 SNEGSKA (reference sequence). The CDR3 spans 12 residues. Losses at the gene ends were 1 base for V and 9 bases for J; bases not matched to a gene: 2.

J is TRBJ1-1 and V is TRBV20-1; D may be TRBD1 (5 bases). The V end lost 6 bases, the J end lost 10 bases, and 21 bases lay between the germline ends. This CDR3 is built from 13 residues. In germline, CDR1 is DFQATT, CDR2 SNEGSKA (reference sequence). CDR3 sequence (DNA): TGCAGTGCGCCGACAGCGTTTAGGCTGGGAGCTTTCTTT. Residues: CSAPTAFRLGAFF.

The V and J genes are TRBV12-3 or TRBV12-4 and TRBJ2-2; a weak D match, TRBD1 (6 bases). The CDR3 totals 15 residues. V dropped 7 bases and J dropped 6 bases, with 18 bases sitting between them. The CDR3 nucleotides are TGTGCCAGCAATGAGGGGACAAGAGGGCCCGGGGAGCTGTTTTTT. It specifies CASNEGTRGPGELFF.